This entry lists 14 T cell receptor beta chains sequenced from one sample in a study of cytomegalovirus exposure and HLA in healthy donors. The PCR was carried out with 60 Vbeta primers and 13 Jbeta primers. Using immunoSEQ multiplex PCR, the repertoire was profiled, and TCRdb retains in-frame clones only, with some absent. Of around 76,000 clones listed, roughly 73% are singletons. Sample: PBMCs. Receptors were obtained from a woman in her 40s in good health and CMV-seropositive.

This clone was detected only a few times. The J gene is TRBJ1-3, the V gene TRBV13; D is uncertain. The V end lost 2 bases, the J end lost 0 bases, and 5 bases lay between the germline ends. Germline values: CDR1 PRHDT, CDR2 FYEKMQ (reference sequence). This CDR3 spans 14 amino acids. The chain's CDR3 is CASSLHSSGNTIYF. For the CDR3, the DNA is TGTGCCAGCAGCTTACACAGCTCTGGAAACACCATATATTTT.

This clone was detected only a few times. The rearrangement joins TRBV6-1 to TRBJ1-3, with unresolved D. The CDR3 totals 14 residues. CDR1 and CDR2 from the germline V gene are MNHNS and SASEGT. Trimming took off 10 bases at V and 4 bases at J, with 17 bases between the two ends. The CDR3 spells CAIYDRSTGNTIYF. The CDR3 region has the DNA TGTGCCATCTATGATCGGTCGACAGGAAACACCATATATTTT.

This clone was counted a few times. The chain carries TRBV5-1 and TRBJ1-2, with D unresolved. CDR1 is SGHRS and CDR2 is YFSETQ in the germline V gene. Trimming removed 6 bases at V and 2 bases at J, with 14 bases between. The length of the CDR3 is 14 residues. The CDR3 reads CASTPGEQNYGYTF. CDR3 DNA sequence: TGCGCCAGCACCCCCGGGGAGCAGAACTATGGCTACACCTTC.

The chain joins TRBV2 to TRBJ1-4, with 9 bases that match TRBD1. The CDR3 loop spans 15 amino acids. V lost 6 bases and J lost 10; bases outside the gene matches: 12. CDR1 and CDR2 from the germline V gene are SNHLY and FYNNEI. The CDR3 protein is CASSPPGGQGRKLFF. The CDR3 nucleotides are TGTGCCAGCAGCCCCCCGGGGGGACAGGGACGAAAACTGTTTTTT.

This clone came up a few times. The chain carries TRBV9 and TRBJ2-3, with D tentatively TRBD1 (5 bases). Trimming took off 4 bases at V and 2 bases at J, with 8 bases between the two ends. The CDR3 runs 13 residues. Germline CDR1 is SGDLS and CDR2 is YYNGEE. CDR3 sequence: CASSPQVTDTQYF. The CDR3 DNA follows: TGTGCCAGCAGCCCACAGGTCACAGATACGCAGTATTTT. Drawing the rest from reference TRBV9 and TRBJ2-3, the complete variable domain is DSGVTQTPKHLITATGQRVTLRCSPRSGDLSVYWYQQSLDQGLQFLIQYYNGEERAKGNILERFSAQQFPDLHSELNLSSLELGDSALYFCASSPQVTDTQYFGPGTRLTVL.

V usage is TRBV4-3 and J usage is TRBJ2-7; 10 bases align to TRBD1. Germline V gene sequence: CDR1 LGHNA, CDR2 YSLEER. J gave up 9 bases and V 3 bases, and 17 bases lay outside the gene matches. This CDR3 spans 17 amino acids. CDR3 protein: CASSHAIWGQGSERQYF. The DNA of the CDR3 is TGCGCCAGCAGCCATGCCATTTGGGGACAGGGGTCGGAGAGGCAGTACTTC.

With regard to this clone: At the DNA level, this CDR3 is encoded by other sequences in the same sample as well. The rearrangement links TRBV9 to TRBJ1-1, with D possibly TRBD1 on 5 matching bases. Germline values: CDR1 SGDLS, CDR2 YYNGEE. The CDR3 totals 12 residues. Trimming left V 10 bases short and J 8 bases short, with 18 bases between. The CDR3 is CACTSITGEAFF. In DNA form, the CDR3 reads TGTGCCTGCACTTCAATAACAGGAGAAGCTTTCTTT.

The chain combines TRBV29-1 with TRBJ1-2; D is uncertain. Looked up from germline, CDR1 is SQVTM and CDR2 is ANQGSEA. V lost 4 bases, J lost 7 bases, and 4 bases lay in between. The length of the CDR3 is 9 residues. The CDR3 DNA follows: TGCAGCGTTGTGAGTGGCTACACCTTC. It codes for CSVVSGYTF.

The DNA of the CDR3 is TGCAGCGCCCTAAACCGGGGGGGGAGAAACACCATATATTTT. It translates to CSALNRGGRNTIYF. This rearrangement joins TRBV29-1 to TRBJ1-3; D might be TRBD1 (5 bases). The CDR3 has 14 residues. The germline V and J ends were trimmed by 7 bases and 5 bases, with 18 bases remaining between them. Germline CDR1 is SQVTM and CDR2 is ANQGSEA.

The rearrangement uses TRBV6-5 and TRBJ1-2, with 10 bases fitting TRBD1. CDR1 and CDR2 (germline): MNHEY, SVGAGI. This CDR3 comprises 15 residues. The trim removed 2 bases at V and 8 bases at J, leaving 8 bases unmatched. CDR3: CASSYGTGEGWGYTF. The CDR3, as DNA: TGTGCCAGCAGTTACGGGACAGGGGAGGGCTGGGGCTACACCTTC.

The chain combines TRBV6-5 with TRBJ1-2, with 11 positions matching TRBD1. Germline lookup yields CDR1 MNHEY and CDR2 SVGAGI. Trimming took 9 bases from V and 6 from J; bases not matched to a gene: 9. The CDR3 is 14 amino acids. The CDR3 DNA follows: TGTGCCAGTGGGGCCGGGACAGGGGGAGATGGCTACACCTTC. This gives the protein CASGAGTGGDGYTF.

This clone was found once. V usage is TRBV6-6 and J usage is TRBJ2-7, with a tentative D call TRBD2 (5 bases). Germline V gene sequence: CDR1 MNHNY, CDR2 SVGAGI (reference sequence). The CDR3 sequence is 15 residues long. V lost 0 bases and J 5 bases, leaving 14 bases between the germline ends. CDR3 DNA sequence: TGTGCCAGCAGTTACTCGACCCGAACTAGTAACGAGCAGTACTTC. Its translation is CASSYSTRTSNEQYF.

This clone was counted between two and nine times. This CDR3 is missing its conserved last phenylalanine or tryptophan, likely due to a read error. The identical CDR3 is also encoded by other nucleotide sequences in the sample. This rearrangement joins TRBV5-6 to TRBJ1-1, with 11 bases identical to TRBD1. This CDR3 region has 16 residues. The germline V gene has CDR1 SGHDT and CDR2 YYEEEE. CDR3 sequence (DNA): TGTGCCAGCAGCTTGTTCGGGACAGGGGGTAACACTGATGCTTTCTGT. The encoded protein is CASSLFGTGGNTDAFC.

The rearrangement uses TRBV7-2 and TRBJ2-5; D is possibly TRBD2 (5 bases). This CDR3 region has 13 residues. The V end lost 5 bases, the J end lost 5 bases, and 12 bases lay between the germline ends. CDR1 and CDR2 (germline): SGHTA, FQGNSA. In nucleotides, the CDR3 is TGTGCCAGCAGCCTGCGGGTTGTGGAGACCCAGTACTTC. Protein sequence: CASSLRVVETQYF.